These 24 T cell receptor beta chains originate from one sample sequenced in a study of shared clonotypes between healthy human individuals. Sequencing used immunoSEQ multiplex PCR; TCRdb keeps in-frame clones, though not all of them. The sample carries under 2,500,000 clones, more than 90% recorded once. Sequenced: naive CD4+ T cells sorted from blood. The subset is: CD45RA+ positively selected. Source of these receptors: a man aged 18 to 30 in good health.

The chain uses TRBV6-6 and TRBJ2-7, with D unresolved. In germline, CDR1 is MNHNY, CDR2 SVGAGI (reference sequence). The CDR3 is 11 amino acids. Trimming shortened V by 6 bases and J by 9 bases, and 12 bases separated the two germline ends. This CDR3 reads CASSLSQTQYF. DNA of the CDR3: TGTGCCAGCAGCCTGTCCCAGACGCAGTACTTC.

The genes are TRBV5-1 and TRBJ1-2; D is undetermined. This CDR3 is 14 amino acids long. Trimming removed 4 bases at V and 1 base at J, with 11 bases between. CDR1 and CDR2 (germline): SGHRS, YFSETQ. CDR3 protein: CASSPETFNYGYTF. In DNA form, the CDR3 reads TGCGCCAGCAGCCCGGAGACATTTAACTATGGCTACACCTTC.

The rearrangement links TRBV11-2 to TRBJ2-3, with 13 bases fitting TRBD2. Germline V gene sequence: CDR1 SGHAT, CDR2 FQNNGV. Trimming removed 5 bases from V and 4 bases from J; junction bases left unmatched: 6. This CDR3 is 16 amino acids long. The CDR3 protein is CASSPLAGGLADTQYF. The CDR3 DNA is TGTGCCAGCAGCCCACTAGCGGGAGGGCTCGCAGATACGCAGTATTTT.

This clone has just a few counts. This chain's CDR3 is CASRPRGQGDSGELFF. CDR3 in DNA: TGTGCCAGCAGGCCCCGGGGACAGGGGGATTCGGGGGAGCTGTTTTTT. The rearrangement joins TRBV4-2 to TRBJ2-2; 11 nucleotides align to TRBD1. CDR1 LGHNA and CDR2 YNFKEQ come from the germline V gene. CDR3 length: 16 residues. J gave up 8 bases and V 6 bases, and 11 bases lay outside the gene matches.

The chain carries TRBV5-4 and TRBJ2-7; TRBD2 is a possible D gene (6 bases). Germline-derived CDR1 and CDR2 are SGHNT and YYREEE (reference sequence). This CDR3 comprises 14 residues. V was shortened by 4 bases and J by 0 bases, with 11 bases between the two germline ends. This CDR3 is CASSRDSLSYEQYF. The CDR3, as DNA: TGTGCCAGCAGCAGGGACTCCCTCTCCTACGAGCAGTACTTC.

The chain has TRBV5-1 and TRBJ2-1, with D perhaps matching TRBD2 (6 bases). V was trimmed by 5 bases and J by 3 bases, leaving 15 bases between them. The CDR3 has 15 residues. The germline gives CDR1 SGHRS, CDR2 YFSETQ. This chain's CDR3 is CASRDYRGNYNEQFF. The CDR3 DNA reads as TGCGCCAGCAGGGACTATCGGGGGAACTACAATGAGCAGTTCTTC.

With respect to this clone: Distinct nucleotide sequences in the sample also encode this CDR3. V usage is TRBV19 and J usage is TRBJ1-2, with 9 bases matching TRBD1. Trimming removed 6 bases from V and 2 bases from J; junction bases left unmatched: 4. The CDR3 length is 14 residues. Germline assignment: CDR1 LNHDA and CDR2 SQIVND (reference sequence). CDR3 bases: TGTGCCAGTAGACCCGGGACAGGGAACTATGGCTACACCTTC. Translation gives CASRPGTGNYGYTF.

About this clone itself: The sample holds other DNA sequences that translate to the same CDR3. The gene calls are TRBV6-6 and TRBJ2-7; 8 bases are a match to TRBD1. CDR1 is MNHNY, CDR2 SVGAGI, per germline (reference sequence). The CDR3 has 12 residues. V shed 6 bases and J 4 bases; nucleotides not matched to a gene: 2. CDR3 sequence (DNA): TGTGCCAGCAGGACAGGGGATTACGAGCAGTACTTC. Translating it yields CASRTGDYEQYF.

Comments on this clone: Additional DNA sequences in this sample encode the identical CDR3. The CDR3 is CASSQGGTTEAFF. DNA of the CDR3: TGCGCCAGCAGCCAGGGGGGGACCACTGAAGCTTTCTTT. The chain joins TRBV5-1 to TRBJ1-1, with 7 positions matching TRBD1. The germline CDR1 and CDR2 sequences are SGHRS and YFSETQ. The ends lost 4 bases at V and 4 bases at J; junction bases unmatched: 4. CDR3 length: 13 residues.

This clone came up once. Here the CDR3 DNA reads TGTGCCACTTCCAACAGGGGGCAGCTGGTCGGGGAGACCCAGTACTTC. This translates into CATSNRGQLVGETQYF. This chain joins TRBV25-1 and TRBJ2-5; 9 bases align to TRBD1. Germline trimming cut 10 bases from V and 5 bases from J; bases unmatched to any gene: 17. The germline V gene has CDR1 MGHDK and CDR2 SYGVNS. The CDR3 is made up of 16 amino acids. Complete variable domain (other parts from reference TRBV25-1 and TRBJ2-5): EADIYQTPRYLVIGTGKKITLECSQTMGHDKMYWYQQDPGMELHLIHYSYGVNSTEKGDLSSESTVSRIRTEHFPLTLESARPSHTSQYLCATSNRGQLVGETQYFGPGTRLLVL.

V gene TRBV10-3 combines with J gene TRBJ1-2; D gene unclear. V gave up 6 bases and J gave up 7 bases, with 18 bases separating them. Germline V lookup: CDR1 ENHRY, CDR2 SYGVKD. The CDR3 has 14 residues. The CDR3 DNA is TGTGCCATCAGACCCCCCCTCGACGGAGGTGGCTACACCTTC. Translating gives CAIRPPLDGGGYTF.

This clone was counted between two and nine times. The chain employs TRBV15 and TRBJ1-2; perhaps TRBD1 as D (5 bases). V dropped 0 bases and J dropped 5 bases, with 22 bases sitting between them. Germline V gene lookup returns CDR1 LNHNV and CDR2 YYDKDF (reference sequence). The CDR3 extends over 18 amino acids. CDR3 amino acids: CATSRDLDGRAGGYGYTF. The DNA of the CDR3 is TGTGCCACCAGCAGAGATCTGGATGGCAGGGCTGGAGGGTATGGCTACACCTTC.

V and J are TRBV16 and TRBJ2-5, with D unresolved. This CDR3 region has 12 residues. The V end lost 0 bases, the J end lost 7 bases, and 6 bases lay between the germline ends. The germline CDR1 and CDR2 sequences are KGHSY and FQNENV. This CDR3 reads CASSQSLRTQYF. The CDR3 DNA reads TGTGCCAGCAGCCAATCCCTGCGGACCCAGTACTTC.

This clone was recorded a few times. The V gene is TRBV9, the J gene TRBJ1-5; D is uncertain. CDR1 and CDR2 from the germline V gene are SGDLS and YYNGEE. V was cut by 0 bases and J by 2 bases, with 6 bases left in between. This CDR3 is 14 amino acids long. The CDR3: CASSVDPRNQPQHF. CDR3 nucleotides: TGTGCCAGCAGCGTAGACCCCCGCAATCAGCCCCAGCATTTT.

This chain joins TRBV7-9 and TRBJ1-3, with TRBD1 identical over 7 bases. The length of the CDR3 is 14 residues. Germline assignment: CDR1 SEHNR and CDR2 FQNEAQ (reference sequence). V dropped 3 bases and J dropped 4; count of bases not matched to a gene: 3. CDR3 sequence reads: CASSFAGGGNTIYF. The DNA for the CDR3 is TGTGCCAGCAGCTTCGCAGGGGGAGGAAACACCATATATTTT.

V and J are TRBV28 and TRBJ2-7; 7 bases are shared with TRBD2. Looked up from germline, CDR1 is MDHEN and CDR2 is SYDVKM. V dropped 6 bases and J dropped 2; count of bases not matched to a gene: 4. This CDR3 contains 13 residues. Written as DNA, the CDR3 is TGTGCCAGCAGGGGGGGGAGCCCCTACGAGCAGTACTTC. Residues: CASRGGSPYEQYF.

This clone was seen more than once but under ten times. J is TRBJ1-2 and V is TRBV21-1; TRBD1 is taken as the D call from the table, unchecked against the DNA. TRBV21-1 is a pseudogene. This CDR3 spans 14 amino acids. CDR3 in amino acids: CASSSRDRDRGYTF. Here the CDR3 DNA reads TGTGCCAGCAGCTCCCGGGACAGGGACCGGGGCTACACCTTC.

The chain joins TRBV5-1 to TRBJ2-1, with D perhaps matching TRBD2 (6 bases). The CDR3 is 15 residues long. Germline CDR1 and CDR2: SGHRS and YFSETQ. The ends were cut back, 7 bases at V and 9 bases at J, with 23 bases in the middle. The CDR3 region is CASGNPAGGGSEQFF. CDR3 DNA sequence: TGCGCCAGCGGAAACCCCGCCGGGGGAGGCAGTGAGCAGTTCTTC.

The rearrangement links TRBV6-6 to TRBJ1-2, with D tentatively TRBD1 (5 bases). The CDR3 covers 13 residues. CDR1 and CDR2 (germline): MNHNY, SVGAGI (reference sequence). V was pared by 7 bases and J by 4 bases, with 13 bases between. CDR3 nucleotide sequence: TGTGCCAGCAACCAACGGGACCGCTATGGCTACACCTTC. Protein sequence: CASNQRDRYGYTF.

V is TRBV7-3 and J is TRBJ1-6, with TRBD1 matching 8 bases. The CDR3 consists of 14 residues. After removal of 2 bases from V and 9 bases from J, the junction contained 3 bases not matched to a gene. Germline V gene data show CDR1 as SGHTA and CDR2 as FQGTGA. The CDR3 DNA reads TGTGCCAGCAGCTTATATGGGACAGGTTCACCCCTCCACTTT. Translating gives CASSLYGTGSPLHF. The variable domain in full, with the rest retrieved from reference TRBV7-3 and TRBJ1-6, is GAGVSQTPSNKVTEKGKYVELRCDPISGHTALYWYRQSLGQGPEFLIYFQGTGAADDSGLPNDRFFAVRPEGSVSTLKIQRTERGDSAVYLCASSLYGTGSPLHFGNGTRLTVT.

J is TRBJ2-7 and V is TRBV18; a possible D gene is TRBD2 (5 bases). The CDR3 extends over 13 amino acids. The germline CDR1 and CDR2 sequences are KGHSH and LQKENI. V was trimmed by 4 bases and J by 3 bases, leaving 10 bases between them. The CDR3 nucleotides are TGTGCCAGCTCACAGGACGGACTCTACGAGCAGTACTTC. This translates into CASSQDGLYEQYF.

Regarding this clone: The same CDR3 can be traced to other DNA sequences in this sample. CDR3 nucleotides: TGTGCCAGCAGTTACTCCTCAGGGACTAGCACAGATACGCAGTATTTT. This translates into CASSYSSGTSTDTQYF. V usage is TRBV6-5 and J usage is TRBJ2-3; weak D call: TRBD2 (6 bases). There are 16 residues in the CDR3. The V end was cut by 0 bases, the J end by 0 bases, with 10 bases between. Per the germline V gene, CDR1 is MNHEY and CDR2 is SVGAGI.

The chain recombines TRBV21-1 with TRBJ1-1. TRBV21-1 is reported as a pseudogene. This CDR3 is 13 amino acids long. CDR3 in DNA: TGTGCCAGCAGCAAATGGGGGGCGGAAGGGGCTTTCTTT. Residues: CASSKWGAEGAFF.

CDR3 residues: CASSLDRNTNSPLHF. The CDR3 bases are TGTGCCAGCAGCTTAGATAGGAACACAAATTCACCCCTCCACTTT. The chain combines TRBV11-3 with TRBJ1-6; no clear D gene. The CDR3 is 15 amino acids. Germline V CDR1 and CDR2: SGHNT, YENEEA. With 0 bases removed from V and 7 bases from J, the gap between germline ends came to 10 bases.